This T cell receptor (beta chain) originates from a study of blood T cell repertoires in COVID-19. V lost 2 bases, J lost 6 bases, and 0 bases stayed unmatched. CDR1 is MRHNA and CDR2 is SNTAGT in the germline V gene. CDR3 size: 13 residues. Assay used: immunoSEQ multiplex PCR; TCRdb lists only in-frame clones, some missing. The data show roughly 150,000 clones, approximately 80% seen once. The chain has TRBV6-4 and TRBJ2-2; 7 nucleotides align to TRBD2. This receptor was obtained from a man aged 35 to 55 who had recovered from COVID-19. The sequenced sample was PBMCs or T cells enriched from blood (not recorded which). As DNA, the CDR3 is TGTGCCAGCAGTGACCGGGGGGCCGGGGAGCTGTTTTTT. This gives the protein CASSDRGAGELFF.